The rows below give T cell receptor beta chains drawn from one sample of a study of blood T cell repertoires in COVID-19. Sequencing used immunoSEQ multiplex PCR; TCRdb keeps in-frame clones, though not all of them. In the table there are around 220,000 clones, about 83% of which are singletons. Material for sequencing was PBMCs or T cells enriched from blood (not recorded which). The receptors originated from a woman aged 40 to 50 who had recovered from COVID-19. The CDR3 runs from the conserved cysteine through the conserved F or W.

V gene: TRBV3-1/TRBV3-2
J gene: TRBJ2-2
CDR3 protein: CASSQDRLAVNTGELFF

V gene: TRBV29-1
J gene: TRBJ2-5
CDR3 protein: CSVVNRYQETQYF

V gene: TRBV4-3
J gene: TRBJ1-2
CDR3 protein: CASSQDWGRGYGYTF

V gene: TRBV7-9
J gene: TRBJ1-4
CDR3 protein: CASSLGVGLLLDEKLFF

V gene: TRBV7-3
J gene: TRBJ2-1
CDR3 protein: CASSLAGRSYNEQFF

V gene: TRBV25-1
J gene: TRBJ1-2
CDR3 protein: CASSRTGDYGYTF

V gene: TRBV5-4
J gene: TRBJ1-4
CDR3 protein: CASSKLQGGDEKLFF

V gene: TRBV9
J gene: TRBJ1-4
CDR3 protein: CASQGRTNEKLFF

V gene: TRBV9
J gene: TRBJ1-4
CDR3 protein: CASSVSSATNEKLFF

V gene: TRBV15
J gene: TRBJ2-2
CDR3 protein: CATSRDNRYTGELFF

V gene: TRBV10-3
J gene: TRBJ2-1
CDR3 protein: CATQGARPGINEQFF

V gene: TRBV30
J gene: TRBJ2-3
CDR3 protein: CAWSRERGGTDTQYF

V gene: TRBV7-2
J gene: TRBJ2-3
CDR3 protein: CASSFHWTRPDTQYF

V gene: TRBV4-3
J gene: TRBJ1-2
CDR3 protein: CASSQDMNYGYTF

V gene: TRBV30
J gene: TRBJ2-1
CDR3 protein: CAWSAKGLATGQFF

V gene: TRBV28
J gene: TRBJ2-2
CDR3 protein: CASSSIGLAGYTGELFF

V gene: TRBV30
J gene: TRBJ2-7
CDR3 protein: CAWSYGTATYEQYF

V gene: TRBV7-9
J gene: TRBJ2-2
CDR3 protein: CASRIPTGELFF

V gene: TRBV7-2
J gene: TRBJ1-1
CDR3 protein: CASSLARTTTEAFF

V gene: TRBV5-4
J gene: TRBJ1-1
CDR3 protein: CASSLNDRVTEAFF

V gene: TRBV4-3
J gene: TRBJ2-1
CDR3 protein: CASSQDYGTGVNEQFF

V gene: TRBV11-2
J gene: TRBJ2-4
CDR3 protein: CASSLDPAGINIQYF

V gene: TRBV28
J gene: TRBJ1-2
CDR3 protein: CASTPGRGLGYTF

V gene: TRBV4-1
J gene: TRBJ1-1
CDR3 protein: CASSQDRGRTEAFF

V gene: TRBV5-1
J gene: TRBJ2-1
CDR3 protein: CASSTASASSYNEQFF

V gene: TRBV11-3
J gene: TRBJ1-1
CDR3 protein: CASSPGTANTEAFF

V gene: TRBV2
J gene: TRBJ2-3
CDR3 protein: CASKRTMNTDTQYF

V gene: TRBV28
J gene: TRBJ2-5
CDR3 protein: CASSLRIEVVETQYF

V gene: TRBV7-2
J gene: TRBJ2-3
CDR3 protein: CASSLFSSGTQSTDTQYF

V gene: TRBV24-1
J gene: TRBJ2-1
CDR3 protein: CATSGQGFPYNEQFF

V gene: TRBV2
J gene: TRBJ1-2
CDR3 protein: CASSPQVGEGYTF